A single sample gave rise to the 6 T cell receptor beta chains below, sequenced in a study of Graves' ophthalmopathy and Graves' hyperthyroidism. Researchers took RNA transcripts and amplified TCR beta CDR3 regions from them. Second-round multiplex PCR came after a first-round RT-PCR that employed HTBI primers. MiXCR, run by TCRdb on the multiplex PCR reads, gives a single entry per CDR3 protein. In the table there are over a million distinct CDR3 sequences, about two fifths of which are singletons. Sequenced: peripheral blood or thyroid tissue (not recorded which). These receptor sequences come from an adult man with Graves' hyperthyroidism.

This clonotype has ten or more counts. The chain is built from TRBV20-1 and TRBJ1-5; D is unresolved. CDR1 and CDR2 from the germline V gene are DFQATT and SNEGSKA (reference sequence). The CDR3 has 12 residues. The CDR3 bases are TGCAGCGTCGGTGTTAGCAATCAGCCCCAGCATTTT. Its protein is CSVGVSNQPQHF.

This clonotype was seen more than once but under ten times. CDR3 protein: CASPGDTGELFF. DNA for the CDR3: TGTGCCAGCCCTGGGGACACCGGGGAGCTGTTTTTT. V gene TRBV5-4 combines with J gene TRBJ2-2; D not certain. V gave up 7 bases and J gave up 3 bases, with 7 bases separating them. This CDR3 comprises 12 residues. The germline V gene has CDR1 SGHNT and CDR2 YYREEE (reference sequence).

For this clonotype: A much more abundant neighbour one base away suggests this may be a read error. The chain links TRBV7-2 to TRBJ2-7; D not resolved. Deletions cut 5 bases from V and 3 bases from J, with 11 bases between. There are 13 residues in the CDR3. From germline, CDR1 is SGHTA and CDR2 FQGNSA. For the CDR3, the DNA is TGTGCCAGCAGCGGGCCCCAGCACTACGAGCAGTACTTC. Amino acid sequence: CASSGPQHYEQYF.

This clonotype occurred many times. The V gene is TRBV7-9, the J gene TRBJ1-4, with no clear D. Trimming took off 5 bases at V and 0 bases at J, with 7 bases between the two ends. This CDR3 has 14 amino acids. Germline V lookup: CDR1 SEHNR, CDR2 FQNEAQ (reference sequence). The CDR3 is CASSPVATNEKLFF. The DNA for the CDR3 is TGTGCCAGCAGCCCCGTGGCAACTAATGAAAAACTGTTTTTT.

This clonotype was recorded only once. The chain joins TRBV20-1 to TRBJ2-7; TRBD2 might be the D (6 bases). Germline CDR1 DFQATT, CDR2 SNEGSKA (reference sequence). V was pared by 4 bases and J by 4 bases, with 29 bases between. The CDR3 runs 18 residues. CDR3 coding DNA: TGCAGTGCTACCATCCCGTTACCGGGAGAGGAGGAGCAATACGAGCAGTACTTC. This encodes CSATIPLPGEEEQYEQYF.

The chain recombines TRBV10-3 with TRBJ1-4; D ambiguous. Trimming stripped 3 bases from V and 4 bases from J, with 0 bases between. Germline-derived CDR1 and CDR2 are ENHRY and SYGVKD. This CDR3 is built from 11 residues. The CDR3 nucleotides read TGTGCCATCAGTGATAATGAAAAACTGTTTTTT. Its translation: CAISDNEKLFF.